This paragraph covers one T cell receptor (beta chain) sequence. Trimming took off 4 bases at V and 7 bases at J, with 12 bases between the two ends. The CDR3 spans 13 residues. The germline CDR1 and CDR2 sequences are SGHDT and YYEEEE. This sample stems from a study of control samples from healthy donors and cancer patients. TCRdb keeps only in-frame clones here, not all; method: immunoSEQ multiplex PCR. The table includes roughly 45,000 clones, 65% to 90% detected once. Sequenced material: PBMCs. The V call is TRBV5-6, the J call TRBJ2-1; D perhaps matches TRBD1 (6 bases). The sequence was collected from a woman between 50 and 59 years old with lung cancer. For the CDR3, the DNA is TGTGCCAGCAGCCTCGACAGGATAAATGAGCAGTTCTTC. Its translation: CASSLDRINEQFF. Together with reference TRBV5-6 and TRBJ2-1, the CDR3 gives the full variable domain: DAGVTQSPTHLIKTRGQQVTLRCSPKSGHDTVSWYQQALGQGPQFIFQYYEEEERQRGNFPDRFSGHQFPNYSSELNVNALLLGDSALYLCASSLDRINEQFFGPGTRLTVL.